Sequencing of this TCR beta chain was carried out in a study of blood T cell repertoires in COVID-19. Across the study: T cells, B-cell-depleted T cells, or PBMCs supplied cDNA or gDNA.

Trimming left V 0 bases short and J 0 bases short, with 9 bases between. The CDR3 contains 16 residues. Germline CDR1 is MNHNY and CDR2 is SVGAGI (reference sequence). In the original analysis: Nucleated cell counts were estimated from reference gene primer amplification. Data came from immunoSEQ multiplex PCR; TCRdb stores just in-frame clones and leaves some out. The V and J calls and clone size were taken over from that table, and D and trimming were inferred from the DNA. In the table there are about 40,000 clones, approximately 88% of which are singletons. The clonotype originates from a woman in her sixties or seventies with acute or convalescent COVID-19. Specimen: peripheral blood. V gene TRBV6-6 combines with J gene TRBJ1-3; no definite D call. CDR3 loop: CASSYSGGNSGNTIYF. CDR3 nucleotide sequence: TGTGCCAGCAGTTACTCGGGCGGGAACTCTGGAAACACCATATATTTT.